Shown below are 28 T cell receptor beta chains from a single sample sequenced in a study of blood T cell repertoires in COVID-19. Repertoires were generated with immunoSEQ multiplex PCR, while TCRdb's copy carries only in-frame clones and drops some. The data show roughly 73,000 clones, about 86% seen once. Sequencing was done on a sample of peripheral blood. The origin of the receptors is a man between 65 and 85 years old with active COVID-19.

This clone appeared once. The chain uses TRBV5-1 and TRBJ2-1; 7 nucleotides agree with TRBD2. Germline trimming cut 4 bases from V and 9 bases from J; bases unmatched to any gene: 16. This CDR3 is built from 16 residues. In germline, CDR1 is SGHRS, CDR2 YFSETQ. The DNA of the CDR3 is TGCGCCAGCAGCCCCAGCGGTCCTCAGGGAGGGAGTGAGCAGTTCTTC. It yields the protein CASSPSGPQGGSEQFF.

The chain employs TRBV27 and TRBJ1-1; no firm D call. The V and J ends lost 0 bases and 4 bases respectively, with 9 bases between them. Germline V gives CDR1 MNHEY, CDR2 SMNVEV (reference sequence). The CDR3 sequence is 14 residues long. The CDR3 DNA reads as TGTGCCAGCAGTTTATCGGGCAGAGCCACTGAAGCTTTCTTT. This sequence encodes CASSLSGRATEAFF.

This chain uses TRBV7-9 with TRBJ1-4, with TRBD1 matching 10 bases. Germline CDR1 reads SEHNR; CDR2 reads FQNEAQ (reference sequence). The CDR3 is 12 residues long. V lost 5 bases, J lost 14 bases, and 5 bases stayed unmatched. The CDR3 protein is CASSQTGQGLFF. The CDR3 DNA reads TGTGCCAGCAGCCAGACGGGACAGGGGCTGTTTTTT.

The gene calls are TRBV6-4 and TRBJ2-1, with 8 bases identical to TRBD2. Germline CDR1 reads MRHNA; CDR2 reads SNTAGT. This CDR3 comprises 16 residues. With 5 bases clipped from V and 5 bases from J, the junction kept 11 bases outside the gene matches. The CDR3 spells CASSQVTGGVHNEQFF. The CDR3 nucleotides read TGTGCCAGCAGTCAAGTGACGGGGGGGGTCCACAATGAGCAGTTCTTC.

This clone was observed a few times. This chain uses TRBV6-5 with TRBJ1-2, with TRBD1 matching 8 bases. Germline V gene data show CDR1 as MNHEY and CDR2 as SVGAGI. V was clipped by 5 bases and J by 9 bases; unmatched bases: 11. CDR3 length: 14 amino acids. The CDR3 reads CASSRVAGGGSYTF. The CDR3, as DNA: TGTGCCAGCAGTCGAGTGGCAGGGGGCGGTAGCTACACCTTC.

The chain carries TRBV5-1 and TRBJ2-1, with TRBD1 matching over 10 bases. The CDR3 loop spans 15 amino acids. The V and J ends lost 2 bases and 6 bases, in that order; junction bases with no gene match: 5. Germline lookup yields CDR1 SGHRS and CDR2 YFSETQ. CDR3 nucleotides: TGCGCCAGCAGCTTAAGACAGGGGGCAGGCAATGAGCAGTTCTTC. This gives the protein CASSLRQGAGNEQFF.

This clone was seen only once. This sequence joins TRBV7-3 and TRBJ2-5, with 15 nucleotides matching TRBD2. V dropped 5 bases and J dropped 5; count of bases not matched to a gene: 6. This CDR3 has 16 residues. The V gene's germline CDR1 is SGHTA and CDR2 FQGTGA. The CDR3 nucleotides are TGTGCCAGCAGCACCGGACTAGCGGGAGGGCCGGAGACCCAGTACTTC. Its protein is CASSTGLAGGPETQYF.

The V gene is TRBV30, the J gene TRBJ1-3, with 9 bases identical to TRBD1. CDR1 is GTSNPN and CDR2 is SVGIG in the germline V gene (reference sequence). CDR3 length: 14 residues. The V segment lost 5 bases and the J segment 0 bases; nucleotides outside the gene matches: 2. CDR3 sequence: CAWGTGSSGNTIYF. The DNA for the CDR3 is TGTGCCTGGGGGACAGGGTCCTCTGGAAACACCATATATTTT.

The chain employs TRBV7-9 and TRBJ2-1, with TRBD2 matching 10 bases. V gave up 1 base and J gave up 2 bases; unmatched junction bases: 8. This CDR3 is built from 18 residues. Germline CDR1 is SEHNR and CDR2 is FQNEAQ (reference sequence). The CDR3 is CASSLGAASGGPYNEQFF. CDR3 nucleotide sequence: TGTGCCAGCAGCTTAGGGGCGGCTAGCGGGGGCCCCTACAATGAGCAGTTCTTC.

The chain is built from TRBV10-3 and TRBJ2-7; 7 bases agree with TRBD1. This CDR3 region has 12 residues. Per germline, CDR1 ENHRY and CDR2 SYGVKD. The V and J ends lost 10 bases and 0 bases, in that order; junction bases with no gene match: 3. This CDR3 is CATGDSSYEQYF. DNA for the CDR3: TGTGCCACCGGGGACAGCTCCTACGAGCAGTACTTC.

The chain recombines TRBV13 with TRBJ2-7, with D maybe TRBD2 (5 bases). V lost 1 base, J lost 6 bases, and 7 bases lay in between. The CDR3 has 12 residues. Germline V gene sequence: CDR1 PRHDT, CDR2 FYEKMQ (reference sequence). CDR3 in DNA: TGTGCCAGCAGCTTAGTTGGAGGCGAGCAGTACTTC. It is translated as CASSLVGGEQYF.

CDR3 in DNA: TGCGCCAGCACCCCTAACCTAGCGGGCCCCACAGATACGCAGTATTTT. Residues: CASTPNLAGPTDTQYF. V is TRBV5-1 and J is TRBJ2-3; TRBD2 agrees at 8 bases. V was pared by 6 bases and J by 2 bases, with 11 bases of the junction left unmatched. In germline, CDR1 is SGHRS, CDR2 YFSETQ. CDR3 length equals 16 residues.

The chain joins TRBV9 to TRBJ1-5; D gene uncertain. The CDR3 loop spans 13 amino acids. The germline V gene encodes CDR1 SGDLS and CDR2 YYNGEE. V shed 4 bases and J shed 3 bases, with 8 bases lying between them. CDR3 nucleotides: TGTGCCAGCAGCCCCCCCTCCAATCAGCCCCAGCATTTT. Protein: CASSPPSNQPQHF.

This chain uses TRBV6-2 or TRBV6-3 with TRBJ1-5; a possible D gene is TRBD1 (5 bases). CDR1 MNHEY and CDR2 SVGEGT come from the germline V gene. The V end lost 2 bases, the J end lost 4 bases, and 9 bases lay between the germline ends. The CDR3 loop spans 14 amino acids. CDR3 bases: TGTGCCAGCAGTTACACGGGGGGGAATCAGCCCCAGCATTTT. This codes for CASSYTGGNQPQHF.

Here the CDR3 reads CAWSGEGGFHYEQYF. The CDR3, as DNA: TGTGCCTGGAGTGGGGAGGGGGGATTCCACTACGAGCAGTACTTC. V usage is TRBV30 and J usage is TRBJ2-7; TRBD2 might be the D (7 bases). The CDR3 has 15 amino acids. Trimming took off 1 base at V and 3 bases at J, with 16 bases between the two ends. Germline V CDR1 and CDR2: GTSNPN, SVGIG (reference sequence).

Only one count was recorded for this clone. V usage is TRBV12-3 or TRBV12-4 and J usage is TRBJ2-7; D gene unclear. V shed 7 bases and J shed 7 bases, with 11 bases lying between them. The CDR3 loop spans 11 amino acids. CDR3 nucleotide sequence: TGTGCCAGCACCCTGACCGGGGAGCAGTACTTC. This encodes CASTLTGEQYF.

J is TRBJ2-4 and V is TRBV6-4; the match to TRBD2 covers 9 bases. Trimming removed 11 bases from V and 1 base from J; junction bases left unmatched: 18. This CDR3 has 18 residues. CDR1 MRHNA and CDR2 SNTAGT come from the germline V gene. DNA of the CDR3: TGTGCCCCAGCAGATTCGTCGAGCGGGAGGCCTGCCAAAAACATTCAGTACTTC. Translated, it gives CAPADSSSGRPAKNIQYF.

V and J are TRBV7-3 and TRBJ2-2; D perhaps matches TRBD2 (5 bases). Germline lookup yields CDR1 SGHTA and CDR2 FQGTGA. Trimming took 1 base from V and 1 from J, leaving 10 bases between them. The CDR3 runs to 16 residues. The CDR3 DNA reads as TGTGCCAGCAGCTTAATGGGAGTTCAGAACACCGGGGAGCTGTTTTTT. Its protein is CASSLMGVQNTGELFF. Together with reference TRBV7-3 and TRBJ2-2, the CDR3 gives the full variable domain: GAGVSQTPSNKVTEKGKYVELRCDPISGHTALYWYRQSLGQGPEFLIYFQGTGAADDSGLPNDRFFAVRPEGSVSTLKIQRTERGDSAVYLCASSLMGVQNTGELFFGEGSRLTVL.

This chain joins TRBV3-1 (or the pseudogene TRBV3-2) and TRBJ2-7; D not certain. This CDR3 comprises 12 residues. CDR1 is LGHDT, CDR2 YNNKEL, per germline (reference sequence). V lost 0 bases to trimming and J lost 9 bases, with 9 bases between them. CDR3 in amino acids: CASSQEGPAQYF. In DNA form, the CDR3 reads TGTGCCAGCAGCCAAGAGGGCCCCGCGCAGTACTTC.

This clone was seen only once. The CDR3 DNA reads TGTGCCAGCAGCCCGACAGGGCGAGCTCGTTGGCGCTACAATGAGCAGTTCTTC. Its translation is CASSPTGRARWRYNEQFF. This chain links TRBV6-2 or TRBV6-3 with TRBJ2-1; 7 bases fit TRBD1. The CDR3 runs to 18 residues. CDR1 and CDR2 (germline): MNHEY, SVGEGT. V shed 6 bases, J shed 3 bases, and the junction held 17 bases outside the gene matches.

V is TRBV6-5 and J is TRBJ2-2; D ambiguous. Germline V gives CDR1 MNHEY, CDR2 SVGAGI. V was trimmed by 8 bases and J by 4 bases, leaving 14 bases between them. CDR3 size: 14 residues. CDR3 sequence reads: CASLERPITGELFF. CDR3 sequence (DNA): TGTGCCAGCTTGGAGCGCCCAATCACCGGGGAGCTGTTTTTT.

The rearrangement uses TRBV5-4 and TRBJ2-1, with 8 positions matching TRBD2. V shed 3 bases and J 4 bases; nucleotides not matched to a gene: 9. The CDR3 is 16 residues long. Germline CDR1 and CDR2: SGHNT and YYREEE (reference sequence). The CDR3 coding sequence is TGTGCCAGCAGCTCCCCGGGGGGGCGGATTTACAATGAGCAGTTCTTC. Translated: CASSSPGGRIYNEQFF.

The chain joins TRBV5-3 to TRBJ2-5; D not resolved. TRBV5-3 falls under the ORF class, with uncertain function. The V end was cut by 4 bases, the J end by 2 bases, with 12 bases between. This CDR3 has 14 residues. As DNA, the CDR3 is TGTGCCAGAAGCGCAGTGGCCGTACAAGAGACCCAGTACTTC. This sequence encodes CARSAVAVQETQYF.

J is TRBJ2-2 and V is TRBV6-1; TRBD2 agrees at 7 bases. V dropped 1 base and J dropped 4; count of bases not matched to a gene: 6. Germline lookup yields CDR1 MNHNS and CDR2 SASEGT. The CDR3 loop spans 16 amino acids. CDR3 amino acids: CASSEGGGRGTGELFF. The CDR3 nucleotides are TGTGCCAGCAGTGAAGGGGGCGGGAGAGGCACCGGGGAGCTGTTTTTT.

The J gene is TRBJ1-1, the V gene TRBV18; D is possibly TRBD1 (5 bases). V gave up 6 bases and J gave up 3 bases, with 11 bases separating them. CDR1 KGHSH and CDR2 LQKENI come from the germline V gene. This CDR3 region has 13 residues. For the CDR3, the DNA is TGTGCCAGCTCCAGGGATGGATACACTGAAGCTTTCTTT. This translates into CASSRDGYTEAFF.

This clone was recorded only once. The chain recombines TRBV7-2 with TRBJ2-5; 12 bases agree with TRBD1. CDR3 length equals 16 residues. V trimming: 5 bases; J trimming: 5 bases; junction bases outside the gene matches: 9. Germline V gene lookup returns CDR1 SGHTA and CDR2 FQGNSA. CDR3 sequence reads: CASSDLGGQGAETQYF. CDR3 in DNA: TGTGCCAGCAGCGACCTGGGGGGACAGGGGGCGGAGACCCAGTACTTC.

This clone appeared once. The V call is TRBV2, the J call TRBJ2-5; perhaps TRBD1 as D (6 bases). V gave up 9 bases and J gave up 7 bases, with 15 bases separating them. This CDR3 contains 12 residues. Germline V gene data show CDR1 as SNHLY and CDR2 as FYNNEI. The DNA of the CDR3 is TGTGCCAGAGGGGGTGATGGGAGGACCCAGTACTTC. It yields the protein CARGGDGRTQYF.

The chain couples TRBV19 to TRBJ2-5; 8 bases agree with TRBD2. Trimming removed 9 bases from V and 1 base from J; junction bases left unmatched: 4. From germline, CDR1 is LNHDA and CDR2 SQIVND (reference sequence). The CDR3 is 13 residues long. CDR3 bases: TGTGCCAGCGGGGGGGGACGCCAAGAGACCCAGTACTTC. This encodes CASGGGRQETQYF.